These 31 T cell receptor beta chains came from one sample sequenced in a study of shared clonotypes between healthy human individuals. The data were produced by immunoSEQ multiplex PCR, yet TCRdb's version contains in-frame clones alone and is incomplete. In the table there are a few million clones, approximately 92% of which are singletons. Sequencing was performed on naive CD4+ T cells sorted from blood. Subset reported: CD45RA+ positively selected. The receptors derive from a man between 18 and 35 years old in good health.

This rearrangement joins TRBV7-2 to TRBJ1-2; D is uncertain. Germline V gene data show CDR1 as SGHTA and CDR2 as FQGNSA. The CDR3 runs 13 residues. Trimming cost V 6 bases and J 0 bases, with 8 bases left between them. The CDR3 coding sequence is TGTGCCAGCAGTCCGGGTACTAACTATGGCTACACCTTC. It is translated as CASSPGTNYGYTF.

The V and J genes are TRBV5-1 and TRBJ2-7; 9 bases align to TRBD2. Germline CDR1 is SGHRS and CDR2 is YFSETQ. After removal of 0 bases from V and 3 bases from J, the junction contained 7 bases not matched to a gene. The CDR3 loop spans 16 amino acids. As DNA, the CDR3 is TGCGCCAGCAGCTTGGAGGCGCGGGAGGGCCGCTACGAGCAGTACTTC. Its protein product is CASSLEAREGRYEQYF. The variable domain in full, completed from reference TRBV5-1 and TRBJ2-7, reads KAGVTQTPRYLIKTRGQQVTLSCSPISGHRSVSWYQQTPGQGLQFLFEYFSETQRNKGNFPGRFSGRQFSNSRSEMNVSTLELGDSALYLCASSLEAREGRYEQYFGPGTRLTVT.

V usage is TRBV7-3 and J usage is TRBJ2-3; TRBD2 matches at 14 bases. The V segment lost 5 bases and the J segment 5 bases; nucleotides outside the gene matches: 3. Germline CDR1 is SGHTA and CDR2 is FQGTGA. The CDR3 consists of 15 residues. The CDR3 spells CASSTGLAGEDTQYF. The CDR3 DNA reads TGTGCCAGCAGCACGGGACTAGCGGGGGAAGATACGCAGTATTTT.

The CDR3 region has the DNA TGTGCCAGCAGCCCCCGACTAGCTTCGACCTACAATGAGCAGTTCTTC. It yields the protein CASSPRLASTYNEQFF. V gene TRBV5-6 combines with J gene TRBJ2-1; the match to TRBD2 covers 7 bases. CDR3 length equals 16 residues. The V gene end was trimmed by 4 bases and the J gene end by 2 bases; junction bases not matched to a gene: 9. CDR1 SGHDT and CDR2 YYEEEE come from the germline V gene.

The CDR3 nucleotides read TGTGCCAGCAGCTTAACACGGGGGGCGCCTGGGTACGAGCAGTACTTC. Protein sequence: CASSLTRGAPGYEQYF. V and J are TRBV7-3 and TRBJ2-7; weak D call: TRBD2 (7 bases). In germline, CDR1 is SGHTA, CDR2 FQGTGA. CDR3 length equals 16 residues. Trimming shortened V by 0 bases and J by 4 bases, and 16 bases separated the two germline ends. Combining the CDR3 with reference TRBV7-3 and TRBJ2-7 gives the whole variable domain GAGVSQTPSNKVTEKGKYVELRCDPISGHTALYWYRQSLGQGPEFLIYFQGTGAADDSGLPNDRFFAVRPEGSVSTLKIQRTERGDSAVYLCASSLTRGAPGYEQYFGPGTRLTVT.

CDR3 residues: CASSEATGTRGYTF. CDR3 in DNA: TGTGCCAGCAGTGAAGCCACCGGGACTCGTGGCTACACCTTC. This chain links TRBV6-1 with TRBJ1-2; maybe TRBD1 (5 bases). The length of the CDR3 is 14 residues. V was cut by 0 bases and J by 7 bases, with 12 bases left in between. The germline CDR1 and CDR2 sequences are MNHNS and SASEGT.

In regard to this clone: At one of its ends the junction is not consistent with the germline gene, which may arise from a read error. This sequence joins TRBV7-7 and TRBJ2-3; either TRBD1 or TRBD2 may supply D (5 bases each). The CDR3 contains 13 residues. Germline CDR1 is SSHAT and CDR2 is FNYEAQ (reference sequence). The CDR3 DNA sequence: TGTGCTAGCAGCTTAGGTGACAGCGGACCCCGGTATTTT. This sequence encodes CASSLGDSGPRYF.

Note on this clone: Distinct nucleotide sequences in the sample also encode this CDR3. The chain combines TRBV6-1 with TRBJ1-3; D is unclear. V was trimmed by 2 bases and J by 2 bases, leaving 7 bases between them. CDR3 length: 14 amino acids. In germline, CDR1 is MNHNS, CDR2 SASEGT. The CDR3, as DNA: TGTGCCAGCAGTGAACCCGGGCCTGGAAACACCATATATTTT. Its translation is CASSEPGPGNTIYF.

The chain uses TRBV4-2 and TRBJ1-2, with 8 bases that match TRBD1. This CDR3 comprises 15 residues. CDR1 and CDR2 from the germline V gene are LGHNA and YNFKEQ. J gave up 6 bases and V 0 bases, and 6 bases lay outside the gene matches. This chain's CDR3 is CASSQDESTGDGYTF. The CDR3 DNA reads TGTGCCAGCAGCCAAGATGAGTCGACAGGGGATGGCTACACCTTC.

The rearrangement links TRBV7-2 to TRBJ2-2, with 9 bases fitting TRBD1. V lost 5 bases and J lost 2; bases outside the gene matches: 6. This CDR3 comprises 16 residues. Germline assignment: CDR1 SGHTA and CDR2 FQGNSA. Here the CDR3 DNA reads TGTGCCAGCAGCCGAAGGACAGGGGTAAACACCGGGGAGCTGTTTTTT. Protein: CASSRRTGVNTGELFF.

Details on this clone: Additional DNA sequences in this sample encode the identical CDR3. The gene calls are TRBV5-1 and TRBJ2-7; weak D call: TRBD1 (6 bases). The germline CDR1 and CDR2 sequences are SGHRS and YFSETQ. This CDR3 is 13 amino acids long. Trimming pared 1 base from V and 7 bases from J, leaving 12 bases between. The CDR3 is CASSLTGTGEQYF. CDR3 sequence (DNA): TGCGCCAGCAGCTTGACAGGGACGGGGGAGCAGTACTTC.

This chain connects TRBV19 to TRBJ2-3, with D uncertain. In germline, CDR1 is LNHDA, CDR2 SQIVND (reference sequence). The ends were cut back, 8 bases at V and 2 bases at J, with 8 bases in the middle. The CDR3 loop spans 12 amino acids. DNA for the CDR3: TGTGCCAGTGAAGGGAACACAGATACGCAGTATTTT. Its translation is CASEGNTDTQYF.

CDR3 in amino acids: CASSQDYLGGYSYNEQFF. The CDR3 nucleotides are TGCGCCAGCAGCCAAGATTATTTAGGGGGCTACTCCTACAATGAGCAGTTCTTC. The genes are TRBV4-1 and TRBJ2-1; TRBD1 agrees at 7 bases. The CDR3 covers 18 residues. J gave up 0 bases and V 0 bases, and 8 bases lay outside the gene matches. Germline V CDR1 and CDR2: MGHRA, YSYEKL.

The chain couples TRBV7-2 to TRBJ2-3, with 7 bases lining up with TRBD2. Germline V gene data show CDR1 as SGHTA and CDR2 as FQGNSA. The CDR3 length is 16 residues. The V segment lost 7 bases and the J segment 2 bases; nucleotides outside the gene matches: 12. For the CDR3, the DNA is TGTGCCAGCACCTCGTCCCCGGGACTATACACAGATACGCAGTATTTT. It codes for CASTSSPGLYTDTQYF. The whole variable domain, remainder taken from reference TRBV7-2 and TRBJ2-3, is GAGVSQSPSNKVTEKGKDVELRCDPISGHTALYWYRQSLGQGLEFLIYFQGNSAPDKSGLPSDRFSAERTGGSVSTLTIQRTQQEDSAVYLCASTSSPGLYTDTQYFGPGTRLTVL.

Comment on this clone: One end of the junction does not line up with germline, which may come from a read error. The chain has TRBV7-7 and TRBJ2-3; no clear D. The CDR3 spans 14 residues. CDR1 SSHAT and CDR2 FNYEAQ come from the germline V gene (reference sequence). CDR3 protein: CASSLGIGADTQYF. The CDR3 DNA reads TGTGCTAGCAGCTTAGGCATCGGCGCGGATACGCAGTATTTT.

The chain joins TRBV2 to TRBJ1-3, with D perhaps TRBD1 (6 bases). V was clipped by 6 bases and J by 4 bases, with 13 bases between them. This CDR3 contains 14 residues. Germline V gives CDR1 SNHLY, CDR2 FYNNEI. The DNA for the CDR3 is TGTGCCAGCAGAGTTTCGGGACACGGAAACACCATATATTTT. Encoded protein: CASRVSGHGNTIYF.

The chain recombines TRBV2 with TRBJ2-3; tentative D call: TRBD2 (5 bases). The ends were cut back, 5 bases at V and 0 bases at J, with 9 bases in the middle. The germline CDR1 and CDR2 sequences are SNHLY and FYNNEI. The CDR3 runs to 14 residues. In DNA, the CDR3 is TGTGCCAGCAGTAGAAGCGGTAGCACAGATACGCAGTATTTT. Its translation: CASSRSGSTDTQYF.

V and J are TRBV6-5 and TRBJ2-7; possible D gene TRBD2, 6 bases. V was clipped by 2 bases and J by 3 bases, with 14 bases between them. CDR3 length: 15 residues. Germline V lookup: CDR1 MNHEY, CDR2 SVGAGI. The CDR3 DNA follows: TGTGCCAGCAGTTACCGAAGACTAGGGGTCTACGAGCAGTACTTC. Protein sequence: CASSYRRLGVYEQYF.

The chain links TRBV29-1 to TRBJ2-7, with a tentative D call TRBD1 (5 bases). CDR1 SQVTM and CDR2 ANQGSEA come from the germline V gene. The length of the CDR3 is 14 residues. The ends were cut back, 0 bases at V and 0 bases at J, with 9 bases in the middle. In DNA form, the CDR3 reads TGCAGCGTTGAAGAGGACACTTACTCCTACGAGCAGTACTTC. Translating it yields CSVEEDTYSYEQYF.

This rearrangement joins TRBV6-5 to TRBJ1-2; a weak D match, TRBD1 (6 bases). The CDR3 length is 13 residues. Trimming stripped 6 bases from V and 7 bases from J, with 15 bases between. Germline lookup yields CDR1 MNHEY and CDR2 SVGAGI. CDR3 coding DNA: TGTGCCAGCAGGGGAACAGGGCCCTCTGGCTACACCTTC. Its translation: CASRGTGPSGYTF.

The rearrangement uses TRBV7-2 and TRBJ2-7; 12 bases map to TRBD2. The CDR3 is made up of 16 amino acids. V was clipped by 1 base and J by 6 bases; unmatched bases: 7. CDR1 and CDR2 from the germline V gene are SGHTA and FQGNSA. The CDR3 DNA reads TGTGCCAGCAGCTTAGGAGGGCGGGGACTAGCGGGCGAGCAGTACTTC. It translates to CASSLGGRGLAGEQYF.

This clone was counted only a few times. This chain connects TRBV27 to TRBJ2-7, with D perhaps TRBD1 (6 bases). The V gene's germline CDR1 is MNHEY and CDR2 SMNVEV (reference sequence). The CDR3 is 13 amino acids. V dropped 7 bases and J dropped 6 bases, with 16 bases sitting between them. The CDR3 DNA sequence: TGTGCCAGCACACCTGACAGGTCTGGCGAGCAGTACTTC. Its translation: CASTPDRSGEQYF.

The CDR3 DNA follows: TGTGCCAGTAAACCGGGACTAGCCCTCGAGCAGTACTTC. As protein: CASKPGLALEQYF. The chain uses TRBV27 and TRBJ2-7; TRBD2 matches 9 bases. CDR3 size: 13 residues. Germline-derived CDR1 and CDR2 are MNHEY and SMNVEV (reference sequence). V lost 9 bases to trimming and J lost 6 bases; unmatched junction nucleotides: 9.

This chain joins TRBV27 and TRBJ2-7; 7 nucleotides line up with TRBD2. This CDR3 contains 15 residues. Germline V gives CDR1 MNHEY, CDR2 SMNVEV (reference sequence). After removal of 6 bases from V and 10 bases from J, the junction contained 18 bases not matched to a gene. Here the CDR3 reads CASSITNAGTTFQYF. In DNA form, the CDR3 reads TGTGCCAGCAGCATCACAAACGCCGGGACTACATTCCAGTACTTC.

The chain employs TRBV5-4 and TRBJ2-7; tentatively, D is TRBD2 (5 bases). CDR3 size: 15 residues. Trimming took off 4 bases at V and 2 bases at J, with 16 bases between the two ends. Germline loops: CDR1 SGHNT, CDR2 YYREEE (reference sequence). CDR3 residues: CASSRGLPTTYEQYF. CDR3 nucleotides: TGTGCCAGCAGCAGAGGACTTCCGACAACCTACGAGCAGTACTTC.

The CDR3 region is CASSSRDRAREAFF. CDR3 DNA: TGTGCCAGCAGCTCCCGGGACAGGGCTCGTGAAGCTTTCTTT. The chain couples TRBV7-9 to TRBJ1-1; 9 nucleotides line up with TRBD1. Trimming cost V 4 bases and J 7 bases; bases outside gene matches: 7. CDR3 size: 14 residues. Germline assignment: CDR1 SEHNR and CDR2 FQNEAQ (reference sequence).

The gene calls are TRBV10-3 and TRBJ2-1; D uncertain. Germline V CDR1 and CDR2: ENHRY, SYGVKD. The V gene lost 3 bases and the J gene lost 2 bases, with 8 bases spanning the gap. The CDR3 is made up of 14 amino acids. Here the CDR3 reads CAISDTGAYNEQFF. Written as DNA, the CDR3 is TGTGCCATCAGTGACACGGGCGCCTACAATGAGCAGTTCTTC.

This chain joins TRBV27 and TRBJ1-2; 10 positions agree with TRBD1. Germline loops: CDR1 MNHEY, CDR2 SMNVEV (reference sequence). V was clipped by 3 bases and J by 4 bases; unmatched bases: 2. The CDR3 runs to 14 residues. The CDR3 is CASSFGQGGYGYTF. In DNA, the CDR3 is TGTGCCAGCAGTTTTGGACAGGGGGGCTATGGCTACACCTTC.

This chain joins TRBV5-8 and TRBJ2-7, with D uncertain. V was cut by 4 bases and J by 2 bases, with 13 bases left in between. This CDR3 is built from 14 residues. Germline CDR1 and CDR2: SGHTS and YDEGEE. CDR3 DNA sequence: TGTGCCAGCAGCCCCCCCGATCAGCCCTACGAGCAGTACTTC. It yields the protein CASSPPDQPYEQYF.

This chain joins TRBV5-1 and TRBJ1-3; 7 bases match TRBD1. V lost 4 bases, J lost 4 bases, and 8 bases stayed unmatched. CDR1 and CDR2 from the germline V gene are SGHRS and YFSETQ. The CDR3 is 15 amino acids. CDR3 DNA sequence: TGCGCCAGCAGCCCGCAACAGGGGCGAGGAAACACCATATATTTT. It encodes CASSPQQGRGNTIYF.

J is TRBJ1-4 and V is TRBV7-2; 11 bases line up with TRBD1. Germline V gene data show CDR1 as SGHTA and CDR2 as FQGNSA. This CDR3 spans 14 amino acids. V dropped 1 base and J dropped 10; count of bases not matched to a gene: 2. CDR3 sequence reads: CASSLEGTGGKLFF. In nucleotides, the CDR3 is TGTGCCAGCAGCTTAGAAGGGACAGGGGGAAAACTGTTTTTT.